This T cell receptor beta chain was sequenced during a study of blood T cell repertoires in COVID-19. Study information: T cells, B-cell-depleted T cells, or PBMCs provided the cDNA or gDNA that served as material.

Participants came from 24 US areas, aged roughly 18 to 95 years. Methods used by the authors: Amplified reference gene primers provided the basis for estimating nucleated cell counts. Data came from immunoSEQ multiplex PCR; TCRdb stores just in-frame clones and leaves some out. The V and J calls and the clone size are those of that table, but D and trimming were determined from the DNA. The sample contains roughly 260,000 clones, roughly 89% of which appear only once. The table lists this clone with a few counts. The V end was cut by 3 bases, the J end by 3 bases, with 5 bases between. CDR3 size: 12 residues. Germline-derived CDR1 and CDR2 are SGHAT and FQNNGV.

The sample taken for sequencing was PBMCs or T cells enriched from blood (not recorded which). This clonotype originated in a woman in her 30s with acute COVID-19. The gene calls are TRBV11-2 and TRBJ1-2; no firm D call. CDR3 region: CASSFTDYGYTF. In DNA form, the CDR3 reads TGTGCCAGCAGCTTCACAGACTATGGCTACACCTTC. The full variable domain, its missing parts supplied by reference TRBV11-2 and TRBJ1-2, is EAGVAQSPRYKIIEKRQSVAFWCNPISGHATLYWYQQILGQGPKLLIQFQNNGVVDDSQLPKDRFSAERLKGVDSTLKIQPAKLEDSAVYLCASSFTDYGYTFGSGTRLTVV.